The rows below give T cell receptor beta chains drawn from one sample of a study of shared T cell receptors in the human thymus. Repertoires were generated with immunoSEQ multiplex PCR, while TCRdb's copy carries only in-frame clones and drops some. The sample yields approximately 400,000 clones, around 93% seen once. The source material was thymocytes. The receptors were sampled from a human donor. The CDR3 runs from the conserved cysteine through the conserved F or W. Rows may omit the clone size; those that give it use once, few, many or a size class.

clone_size	v_call	j_call	cdr3_aa
NA	TRBV14	TRBJ2-5	CASSQAAGPLGETQYF
NA	TRBV28	TRBJ1-4	CASRRQGEREKLFF
NA	TRBV11-2	TRBJ2-2	CASSAWRGGINTGELFF
NA	TRBV4-1	TRBJ2-3	CASSQITSGPSTDTQYF
NA	TRBV28	TRBJ2-7	CASSLNLERHFSYEQYF
NA	TRBV27	TRBJ2-7	CASSCRDRGYEQYF
NA	TRBV7-8	TRBJ2-4	CASSQTKKDSTLAKNIQYF
NA	TRBV28	TRBJ1-5	CASTQGRWVPQHF
NA	TRBV25-1	TRBJ2-5	CASSGAFLAGAWETQYF
NA	TRBV27	NA	CASSFGTGFYEQYF
NA	TRBV27	TRBJ2-1	CASSLENPNEQFF
NA	TRBV5-1	TRBJ2-1	CASSLAATAVNEQFF
NA	TRBV30	TRBJ2-7	CAWRVDEQYF
NA	TRBV27	TRBJ2-7	CASSMGTGLYEQYF
NA	TRBV6-1	TRBJ2-1	CASSEGDRRGSHSYNEQFF
NA	TRBV25-1	TRBJ1-1	CASSKNRVNTEAFF
NA	TRBV6-5	TRBJ2-7	CASTGWYEQYF
NA	TRBV7-2	TRBJ1-3	CASSLTGPGNTIYF
once	TRBV7-9	TRBJ2-3	CASSMGTGRTDTQYF
NA	TRBV14	TRBJ1-2	CASSQDWAKSVRGYTF
NA	TRBV28	TRBJ2-7	CASRQLGLAGGVHEQYF
NA	TRBV29-1	TRBJ2-5	CSVGLAGALETQYF
once	TRBV10-1	TRBJ1-2	CASSEGREYGYTF
NA	TRBV12-1	TRBJ2-6	CASSFLRDISGANVLTF
NA	TRBV4-1	TRBJ2-3	CASSQEAGDRDTQYF
NA	TRBV27	TRBJ2-6	CATRSGANVLTF
NA	TRBV5-1	TRBJ2-6	CASSPGTSGTRSGANVLTF
NA	TRBV7-2	TRBJ2-1	CASSLEVWTSIFHEQFF
NA	TRBV27	TRBJ1-5	CASSLRTGQTGWHF
once	TRBV5-6	TRBJ2-2	CASSPRTGWTGELFF
NA	TRBV14	TRBJ2-7	CASSQESSPRRGEQYF
NA	TRBV13	TRBJ2-4	CASSLAEAKNIQYF
NA	TRBV6-4	TRBJ2-3	CASSSADRGTDTQYF
NA	TRBV15	TRBJ2-7	CATSRTPDRGGREQYF
NA	TRBV28	TRBJ2-6	CASSFVWPGTTSGANVLTF
NA	TRBV5-1	TRBJ2-3	CASRSGPSTDTQYF
NA	TRBV5-1	TRBJ2-3	CASSLVFRLAEYSYSSTDTQYF
NA	TRBV6-6	TRBJ2-5	CASSRRLGETQYF
NA	TRBV27	TRBJ2-7	CASSSRDWSSYEQYF
NA	TRBV27	TRBJ2-3	CASSSGQGADTQYF
NA	TRBV27	TRBJ2-7	CASRLRRTYEQYF
NA	TRBV6-5	TRBJ2-1	CASRDTGTGHNEQFF
NA	TRBV5-1	TRBJ2-7	CASSSTPRASSYEQYF
NA	TRBV7-3	TRBJ2-3	CASSLRSPPRGRASTDTQYF
NA	TRBV27	TRBJ2-3	CASSIIQSDTQYF
once	TRBV4-2	TRBJ2-1	CASSQDTIETRYNEQFF
NA	TRBV2	TRBJ1-2	CASDLSTSSLTGYTF
NA	TRBV27	TRBJ2-5	CASSLMVGETQYF
NA	TRBV7-9	TRBJ1-1	CASNSDRPNTEAFF
NA	TRBV19	TRBJ1-5	CASSPHNNQPQHF
NA	TRBV7-2	TRBJ1-2	CASSLRWLAGPRGYGYTF